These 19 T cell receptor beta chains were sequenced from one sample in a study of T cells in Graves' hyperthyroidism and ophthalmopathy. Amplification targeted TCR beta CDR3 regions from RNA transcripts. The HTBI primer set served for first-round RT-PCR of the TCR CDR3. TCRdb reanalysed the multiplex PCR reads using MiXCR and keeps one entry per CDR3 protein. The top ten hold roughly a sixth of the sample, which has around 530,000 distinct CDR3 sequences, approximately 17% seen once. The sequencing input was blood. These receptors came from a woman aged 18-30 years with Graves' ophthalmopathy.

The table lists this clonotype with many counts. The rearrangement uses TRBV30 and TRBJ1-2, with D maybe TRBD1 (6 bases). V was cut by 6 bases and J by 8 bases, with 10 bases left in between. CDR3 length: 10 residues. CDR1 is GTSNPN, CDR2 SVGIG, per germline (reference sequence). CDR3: CACIRGGYTF. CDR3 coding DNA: TGTGCCTGTATCAGGGGAGGCTACACCTTC. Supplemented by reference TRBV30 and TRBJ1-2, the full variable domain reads SQTIHQWPATLVQPVGSPLSLECTVEGTSNPNLYWYRQAAGRGLQLLFYSVGIGQISSEVPQNLSASRPQDRQFILSSKKLLLSDSGFYLCACIRGGYTFGSGTRLTVV.

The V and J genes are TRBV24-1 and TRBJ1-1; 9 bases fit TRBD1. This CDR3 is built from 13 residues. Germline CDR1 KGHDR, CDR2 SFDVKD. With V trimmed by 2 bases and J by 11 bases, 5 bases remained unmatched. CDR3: CATSDSTGGDAFF. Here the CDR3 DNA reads TGTGCCACCAGTGATTCGACAGGGGGAGACGCTTTCTTT.

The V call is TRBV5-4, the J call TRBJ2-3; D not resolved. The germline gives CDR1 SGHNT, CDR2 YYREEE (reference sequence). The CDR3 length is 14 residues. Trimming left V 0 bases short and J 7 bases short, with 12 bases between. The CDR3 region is CASSLVGTKHTQYF. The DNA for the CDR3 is TGTGCCAGCAGCTTGGTCGGTACGAAGCATACGCAGTATTTT.

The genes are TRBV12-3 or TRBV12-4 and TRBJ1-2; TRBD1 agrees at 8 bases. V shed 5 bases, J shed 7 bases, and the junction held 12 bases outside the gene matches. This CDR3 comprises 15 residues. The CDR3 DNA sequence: TGTGCCAGCAGTAACCCGGGACAGGAAAGCTGTGGCTACACCTTC. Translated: CASSNPGQESCGYTF.

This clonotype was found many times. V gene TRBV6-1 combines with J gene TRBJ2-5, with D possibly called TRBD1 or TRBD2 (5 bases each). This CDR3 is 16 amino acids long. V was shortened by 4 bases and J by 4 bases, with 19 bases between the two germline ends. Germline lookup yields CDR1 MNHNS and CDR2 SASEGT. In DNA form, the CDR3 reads TGTGCCAGCAGTGGGGACGGTCCAGATTCAGGAGAGACCCAGTACTTC. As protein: CASSGDGPDSGETQYF.

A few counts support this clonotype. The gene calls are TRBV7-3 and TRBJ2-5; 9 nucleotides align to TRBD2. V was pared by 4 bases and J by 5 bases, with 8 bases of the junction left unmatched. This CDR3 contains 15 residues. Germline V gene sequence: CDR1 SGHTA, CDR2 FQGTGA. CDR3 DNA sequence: TGTGCCAGCAGCTCCCGCGGGGGGGCCGGGGAGACCCAGTACTTC. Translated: CASSSRGGAGETQYF.

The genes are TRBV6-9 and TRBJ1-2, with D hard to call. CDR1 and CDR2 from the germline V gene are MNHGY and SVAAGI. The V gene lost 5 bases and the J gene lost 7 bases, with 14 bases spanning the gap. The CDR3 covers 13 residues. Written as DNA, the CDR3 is TGTGCCAGCAGTGTATCGATGCATCGTGGCTACACCTTC. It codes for CASSVSMHRGYTF.

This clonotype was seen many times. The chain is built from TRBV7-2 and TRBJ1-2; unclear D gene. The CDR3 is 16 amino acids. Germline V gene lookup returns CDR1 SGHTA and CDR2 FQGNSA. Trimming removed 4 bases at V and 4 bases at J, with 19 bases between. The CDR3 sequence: CASSSHFIGPFYGYTF. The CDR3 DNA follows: TGTGCCAGCAGCTCGCACTTCATAGGCCCCTTCTATGGCTACACCTTC.

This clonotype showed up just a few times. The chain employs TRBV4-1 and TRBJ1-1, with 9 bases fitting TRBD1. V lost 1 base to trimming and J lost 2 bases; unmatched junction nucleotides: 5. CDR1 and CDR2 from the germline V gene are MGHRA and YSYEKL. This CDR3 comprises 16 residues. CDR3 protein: CASSQGTGVFNTEAFF. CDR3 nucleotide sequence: TGCGCCAGCAGCCAAGGGACAGGGGTCTTTAACACTGAAGCTTTCTTT.

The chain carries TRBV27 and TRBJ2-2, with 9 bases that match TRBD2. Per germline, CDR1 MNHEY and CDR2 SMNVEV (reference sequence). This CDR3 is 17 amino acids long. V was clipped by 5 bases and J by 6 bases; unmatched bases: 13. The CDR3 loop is CASSKRGSGSGSGELFF. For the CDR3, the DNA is TGTGCCAGCAGTAAAAGGGGTAGCGGGAGTGGATCCGGGGAGCTGTTTTTT.

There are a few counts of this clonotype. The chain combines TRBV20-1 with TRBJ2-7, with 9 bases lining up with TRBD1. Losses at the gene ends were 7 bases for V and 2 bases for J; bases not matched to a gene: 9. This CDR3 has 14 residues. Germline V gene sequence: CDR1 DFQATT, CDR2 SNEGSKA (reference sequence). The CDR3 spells CSVRFRQGAYEQYF. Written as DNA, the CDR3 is TGCAGTGTAAGGTTTAGACAGGGGGCCTACGAGCAGTACTTC.

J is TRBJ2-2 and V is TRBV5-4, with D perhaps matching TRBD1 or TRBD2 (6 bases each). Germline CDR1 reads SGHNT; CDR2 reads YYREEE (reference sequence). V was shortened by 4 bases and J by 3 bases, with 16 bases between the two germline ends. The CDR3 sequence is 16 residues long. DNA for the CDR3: TGTGCCAGCAGCCCGAGGGGGGACGGACACACCGGGGAGCTGTTTTTT. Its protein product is CASSPRGDGHTGELFF.

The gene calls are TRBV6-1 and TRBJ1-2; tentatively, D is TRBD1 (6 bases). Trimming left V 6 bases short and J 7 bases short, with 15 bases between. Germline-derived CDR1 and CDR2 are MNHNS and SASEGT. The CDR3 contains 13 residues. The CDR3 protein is CASSPQGSRGYTF. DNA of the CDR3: TGTGCCAGCAGCCCTCAGGGGAGCCGTGGCTACACCTTC.

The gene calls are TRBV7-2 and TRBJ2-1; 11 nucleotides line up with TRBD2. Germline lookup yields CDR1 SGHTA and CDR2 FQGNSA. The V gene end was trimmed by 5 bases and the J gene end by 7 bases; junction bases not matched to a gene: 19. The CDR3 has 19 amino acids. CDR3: CASSQITSGGPGTRNEQFF. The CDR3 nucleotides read TGTGCCAGCAGCCAGATTACTAGCGGGGGCCCGGGTACTAGAAATGAGCAGTTCTTC.

The CDR3 coding sequence is TGTGCCAGCAGTTTTGAGGAAGGGGCAGGGGGCTACGAGCAGTACTTC. Residues: CASSFEEGAGGYEQYF. The chain uses TRBV28 and TRBJ2-7, with TRBD1 matching over 7 bases. Germline CDR1 is MDHEN and CDR2 is SYDVKM. This CDR3 contains 16 residues. V dropped 3 bases and J dropped 3; count of bases not matched to a gene: 11.

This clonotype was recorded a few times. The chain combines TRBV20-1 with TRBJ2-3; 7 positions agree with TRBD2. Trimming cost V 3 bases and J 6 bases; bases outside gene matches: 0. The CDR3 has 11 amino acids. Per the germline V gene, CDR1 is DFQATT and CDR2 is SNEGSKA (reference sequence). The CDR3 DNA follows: TGCAGTGCTAGCGGGAGGGATACGCAGTATTTT. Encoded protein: CSASGRDTQYF.

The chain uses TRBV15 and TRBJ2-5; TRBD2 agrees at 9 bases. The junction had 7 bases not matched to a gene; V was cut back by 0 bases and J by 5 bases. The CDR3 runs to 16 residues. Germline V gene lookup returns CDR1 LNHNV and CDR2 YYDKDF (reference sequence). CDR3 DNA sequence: TGTGCCACCAGCAGAGAAGTGGGCGGGAGGGCGGAGACCCAGTACTTC. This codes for CATSREVGGRAETQYF.

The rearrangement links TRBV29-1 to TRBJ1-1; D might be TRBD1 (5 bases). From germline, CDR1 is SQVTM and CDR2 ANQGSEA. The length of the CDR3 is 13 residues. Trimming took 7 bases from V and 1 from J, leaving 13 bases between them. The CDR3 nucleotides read TGCAGCGGCAAGGCACAGGCGAACACTGAAGCTTTCTTT. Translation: CSGKAQANTEAFF.

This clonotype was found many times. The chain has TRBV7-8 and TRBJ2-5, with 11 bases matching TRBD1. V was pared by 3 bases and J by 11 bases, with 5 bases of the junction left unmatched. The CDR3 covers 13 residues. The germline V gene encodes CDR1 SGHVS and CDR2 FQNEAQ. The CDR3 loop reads CASSFKGQGGQYF. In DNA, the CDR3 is TGTGCCAGCAGCTTTAAGGGACAGGGGGGACAGTACTTC.